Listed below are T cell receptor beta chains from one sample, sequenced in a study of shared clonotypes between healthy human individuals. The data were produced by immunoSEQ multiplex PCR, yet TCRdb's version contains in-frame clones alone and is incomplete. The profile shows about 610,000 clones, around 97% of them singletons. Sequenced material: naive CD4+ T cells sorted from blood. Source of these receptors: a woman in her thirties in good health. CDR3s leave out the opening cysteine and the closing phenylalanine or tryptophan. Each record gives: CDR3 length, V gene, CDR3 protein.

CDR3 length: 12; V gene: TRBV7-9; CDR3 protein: ASSSQVSLTEAF
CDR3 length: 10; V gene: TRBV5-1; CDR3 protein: ASSLGGDTQY
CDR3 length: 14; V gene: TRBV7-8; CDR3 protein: ASSWQATGMNTEAF
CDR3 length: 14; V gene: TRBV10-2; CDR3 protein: ASGSPTTSGWNEQF
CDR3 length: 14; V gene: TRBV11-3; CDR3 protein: ASSLGRLAGTGELF
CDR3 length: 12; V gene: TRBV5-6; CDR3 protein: ASSFRTDGGTQY
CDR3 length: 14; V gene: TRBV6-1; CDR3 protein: ASSDVASGSRKTQY
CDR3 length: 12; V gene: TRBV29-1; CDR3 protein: SVEAVNRQETQY
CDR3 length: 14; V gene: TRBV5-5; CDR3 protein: ASSLETRGQIYGYT
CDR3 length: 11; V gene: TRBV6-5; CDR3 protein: ASSGSGFYEQY
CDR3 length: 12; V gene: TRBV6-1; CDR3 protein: ASSGGPTYNEQF
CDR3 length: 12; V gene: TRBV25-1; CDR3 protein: ASSAGREEETQY
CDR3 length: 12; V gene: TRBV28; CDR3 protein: ASSSPPGQGPQH
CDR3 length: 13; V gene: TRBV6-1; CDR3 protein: ASSDAGTGQETQY
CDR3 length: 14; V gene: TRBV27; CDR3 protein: ASSHLQGAGGNTIY
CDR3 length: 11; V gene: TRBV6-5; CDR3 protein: ASSTQGNQPQH